This is a list of T cell receptor beta chains from one sample in a study of blood T cell repertoires in COVID-19. TCRdb keeps only in-frame clones here, not all; method: immunoSEQ multiplex PCR. The sample lists a few hundred thousand clones; 70% to 90% were seen once. Input material: peripheral blood. These receptors were taken from a man between 45 and 60 years old who had recovered from COVID-19. Each CDR3 is given without its conserved first and last residue. For some rows the clone size is stated as once, few or many, or as a class when expanded; others skip it.

TRBV7-9	TRBJ2-1	.	ASSLVLAPFDEQF
TRBV30	TRBJ2-7	.	AWTRLAGAHEQY
TRBV23-1	TRBJ1-5	.	ASSQNRVILSNQPQH
TRBV15	TRBJ2-3	.	ATSRHKGTDTQY
TRBV6-5	TRBJ1-6	.	ASKGTGPSPLH
TRBV12-3/TRBV12-4	TRBJ2-3	.	ASRQGTTDTQY
TRBV15	TRBJ2-2	.	ATSRDSVNTGELF
TRBV7-2	TRBJ2-1	once	ASSLRVADSSYNEQF
TRBV10-1	TRBJ2-7	.	ASSALLGYEQY
TRBV18	TRBJ2-5	.	ASSSDRVETQY
TRBV9	TRBJ2-1	.	ASSVSGTSVGEQF
TRBV28	TRBJ2-3	.	ASSFPAGGATDTQY
TRBV7-6	TRBJ1-3	.	ASSLGQGGGNTIY
TRBV19	TRBJ2-1	.	ASSSGLAPYNEQF
TRBV6-5	TRBJ1-2	.	ASSPPPGYT
TRBV11-2	TRBJ1-6	.	ASSSRRHVGSPLH
TRBV19	TRBJ2-3	.	ASSTWTSEADTQY
TRBV7-2	TRBJ1-6	.	ASSLERVGQGDNSPLH
TRBV2	TRBJ2-1	.	ASREGLAGGSYNEQF
TRBV28	TRBJ2-3	.	ASSPRDYNTDTQY
TRBV25-1	TRBJ2-7	.	ASSDPAGLAYEQY
TRBV6-5	TRBJ2-7	.	ARGGRQGSSYEQY
TRBV4-2	TRBJ2-2	.	ASSQEASGPGELF
TRBV28	TRBJ2-5	.	ASSSRDRGQETQY
TRBV19	TRBJ2-3	.	ASRRAGGPDTQY
TRBV18	TRBJ1-4	.	ASSPQGQRSATNEKLF
TRBV2	TRBJ1-6	.	ASSEGRQRNSPLH
TRBV28	TRBJ2-2	.	ASSGDRYTGELF
TRBV14	TRBJ2-3	.	ASSHRGWTDTQY
TRBV24-1	TRBJ2-7	.	ATSDQGYEQY
TRBV24-1	TRBJ2-3	.	ATSGRRITDTQY